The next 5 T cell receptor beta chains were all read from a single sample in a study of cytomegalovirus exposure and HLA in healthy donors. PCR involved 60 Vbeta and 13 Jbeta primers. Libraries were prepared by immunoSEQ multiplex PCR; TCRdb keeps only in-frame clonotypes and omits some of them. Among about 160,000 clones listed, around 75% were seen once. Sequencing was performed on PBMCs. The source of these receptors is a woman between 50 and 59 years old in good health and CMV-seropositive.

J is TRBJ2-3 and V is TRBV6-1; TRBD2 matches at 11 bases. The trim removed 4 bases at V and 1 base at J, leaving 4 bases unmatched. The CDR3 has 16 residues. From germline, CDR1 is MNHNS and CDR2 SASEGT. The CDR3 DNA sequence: TGTGCCAGCAGTGGTACTAGCGGGGGCCGCACAGATACGCAGTATTTT. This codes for CASSGTSGGRTDTQYF.

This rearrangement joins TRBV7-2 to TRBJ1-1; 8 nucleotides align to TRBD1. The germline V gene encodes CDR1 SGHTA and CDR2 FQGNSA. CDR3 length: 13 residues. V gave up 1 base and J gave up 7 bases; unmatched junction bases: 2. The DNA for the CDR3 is TGTGCCAGCAGCTTAGGACAGGGGAATGAAGCTTTCTTT. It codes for CASSLGQGNEAFF.

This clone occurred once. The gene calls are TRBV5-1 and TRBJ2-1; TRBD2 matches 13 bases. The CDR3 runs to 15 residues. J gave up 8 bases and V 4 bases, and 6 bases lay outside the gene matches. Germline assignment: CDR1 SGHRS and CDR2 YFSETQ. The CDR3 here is CASSITSGGAHEQFF. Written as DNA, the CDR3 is TGCGCCAGCAGCATAACTAGCGGGGGGGCACATGAGCAGTTCTTC.

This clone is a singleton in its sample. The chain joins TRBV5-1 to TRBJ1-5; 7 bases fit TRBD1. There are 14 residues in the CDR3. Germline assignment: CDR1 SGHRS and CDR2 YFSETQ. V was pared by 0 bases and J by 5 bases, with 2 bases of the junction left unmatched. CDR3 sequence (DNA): TGCGCCAGCAGCTTGGGCACAGGGGATCAGCCCCAGCATTTT. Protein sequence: CASSLGTGDQPQHF.

The CDR3 protein is CASSIGGSQYSEQFF. CDR3 nucleotides: TGTGCCAGCAGCATTGGGGGGAGTCAATATTCCGAGCAGTTCTTC. The rearrangement uses TRBV11-1 and TRBJ2-1, with D possibly matching TRBD2 (6 bases). This CDR3 is 15 amino acids long. Between the trimmed V and J ends, which lost 5 bases and 10 bases, there was a span of 21 bases. Germline loops: CDR1 SGHAT, CDR2 FQDESV (reference sequence).